The 12 T cell receptor beta chains below come from one sample, sequenced in a study of post-analysis software for immune sequencing data. General observations from the study: There were five or six TRBV segments more frequent in patients than controls, and TRBV5-6, TRBV5-1 and TRBV20-1 were among them.

Built from TCR beta cDNA, the libraries had unique molecular identifiers in them. TCRdb re-derived calls from the PCR reads in MiXCR, one entry per CDR3 protein. The sample gives fewer than 850,000 distinct CDR3 sequences, 25% to 30% of which show up once; 0.5% to 0.6% is in the top ten. No antigen is known for these receptors. Sequenced sample: blood. The receptors originated from a girl aged 5 to 17 with multiple sclerosis.

On this clonotype itself: At one of its ends the junction is not consistent with the germline gene, which may arise from a read error. The rearrangement links TRBV13 to TRBJ2-6, with D hard to call. The CDR3 loop spans 16 amino acids. The germline CDR1 and CDR2 sequences are PRHDT and FYEKMQ (reference sequence). CDR3 amino acids: CANSLGAGTGANVLTF. The CDR3 bases are TGTGCCAACAGCTTAGGAGCAGGCACTGGGGCCAACGTCCTGACTTTC.

V usage is TRBV11-2 and J usage is TRBJ1-1; D remains unclear. The CDR3 has 13 amino acids. Germline lookup yields CDR1 SGHAT and CDR2 FQNNGV. V lost 1 base and J lost 9, with 12 bases in between. The CDR3 nucleotides read TGTGCCAGCAGCTTAGCGACCGAAATTCAAGCTTTCTTT. The encoded protein is CASSLATEIQAFF.

This clonotype has just a few counts. The chain carries TRBV29-1 and TRBJ2-5; the D is unclear. The CDR3 consists of 15 residues. Germline CDR1 and CDR2: SQVTM and ANQGSEA. Trimming took off 7 bases at V and 1 base at J, with 19 bases between the two ends. The DNA for the CDR3 is TGCAGCGGGCGGCACCTGACAACTCCCCAAGAGACCCAGTACTTC. Translating it yields CSGRHLTTPQETQYF.

This clonotype was seen a few times. V gene TRBV12-3 or TRBV12-4 combines with J gene TRBJ2-7; 7 bases match TRBD2. J lost 5 bases, V lost 1 base, and 5 bases had no gene match. The CDR3 runs 14 residues. CDR3 sequence reads: CASSLGLAADEQYF. For the CDR3, the DNA is TGTGCCAGCAGTTTAGGGCTAGCGGCGGACGAGCAGTACTTC.

The chain carries TRBV12-3 or TRBV12-4 and TRBJ1-2, with 8 positions matching TRBD1. The V and J ends lost 6 bases and 4 bases, in that order; junction bases with no gene match: 7. There are 14 residues in the CDR3. The CDR3 DNA sequence: TGTGCCAGCAGGTGGACAGGGAGTACCTATGGCTACACCTTC. Amino acids: CASRWTGSTYGYTF.

This rearrangement joins TRBV7-9 to TRBJ1-4; the D gene is possibly TRBD1 (5 bases). Trimming left V 11 bases short and J 11 bases short, with 24 bases between. This CDR3 region has 14 residues. Germline V gene sequence: CDR1 SEHNR, CDR2 FQNEAQ (reference sequence). As DNA, the CDR3 is TGTGCCGACCCACGTGAGCCCCCTGGGGGGAAACTGTTTTTT. Translating it yields CADPREPPGGKLFF.

V and J are TRBV20-1 and TRBJ2-6; the D gene is possibly TRBD1 (5 bases). CDR3 length: 18 amino acids. Trimming removed 0 bases from V and 0 bases from J, with 15 bases in between. Per germline, CDR1 DFQATT and CDR2 SNEGSKA (reference sequence). In DNA form, the CDR3 reads TGCAGTGCTAGAGACCCGACAGCCTTCAACTCTGGGGCCAACGTCCTGACTTTC. This sequence encodes CSARDPTAFNSGANVLTF.

This clonotype has at least ten counts. This rearrangement joins TRBV10-2 to TRBJ2-5; D is ambiguous. Germline V lookup: CDR1 WSHSY, CDR2 SAAADI. The CDR3 runs to 14 residues. V lost 4 bases to trimming and J lost 0 bases, with 9 bases between them. CDR3 protein: CASSVGSYQETQYF. The CDR3 bases are TGCGCCAGCAGTGTGGGCAGCTACCAAGAGACCCAGTACTTC.

The CDR3, as DNA: TGCAGCGTTGGTCGGGCCCGGGGTCAGCCCCAGCATTTT. As protein: CSVGRARGQPQHF. J is TRBJ1-5 and V is TRBV29-1; D is undetermined. The ends were cut back, 4 bases at V and 6 bases at J, with 13 bases in the middle. The CDR3 is made up of 13 amino acids. Germline-derived CDR1 and CDR2 are SQVTM and ANQGSEA. Together with reference TRBV29-1 and TRBJ1-5, the CDR3 gives the full variable domain: SAVISQKPSRDICQRGTSLTIQCQVDSQVTMMFWYRQQPGQSLTLIATANQGSEATYESGFVIDKFPISRPNLTFSTLTVSNMSPEDSSIYLCSVGRARGQPQHFGDGTRLSIL.

This clonotype came up a few times. The rearrangement joins TRBV12-3 or TRBV12-4 to TRBJ2-5, with D unclear. V shed 2 bases and J shed 5 bases, with 9 bases lying between them. The CDR3 length is 13 residues. The CDR3 DNA follows: TGTGCCAGCAGTTTAAGACGACTGGAGACCCAGTACTTC. Protein product: CASSLRRLETQYF.

V gene TRBV5-1 combines with J gene TRBJ1-1; D is uncertain. From germline, CDR1 is SGHRS and CDR2 YFSETQ. V was shortened by 1 base and J by 5 bases, with 12 bases between the two germline ends. The CDR3 has 14 amino acids. The CDR3 sequence is CASSLYVGRTEAFF. The CDR3 coding sequence is TGCGCCAGCAGCTTGTATGTAGGGAGGACTGAAGCTTTCTTT.

The chain couples TRBV7-2 to TRBJ2-2; D ambiguous. V was pared by 2 bases and J by 5 bases, with 15 bases between. CDR3 size: 16 residues. The germline V gene has CDR1 SGHTA and CDR2 FQGNSA. The CDR3 coding sequence is TGTGCCAGCAGCTTAAATCGCCTGAGAGGAACCGGGGAGCTGTTTTTT. Amino acid sequence: CASSLNRLRGTGELFF.